The rows below give T cell receptor beta chains drawn from one sample of a study of cytomegalovirus exposure and HLA in healthy donors. TCRdb's table, derived via immunoSEQ multiplex PCR, lists solely in-frame clones and lacks some. The sample includes some 150,000 clones, around 76% seen only once; the top ten take about 1.3%. The sequencing sample was made of PBMCs. Receptors originate from a man aged 55 to 70 in good health and CMV-seronegative. CDR3s include the opening cysteine and the closing phenylalanine or tryptophan. The D gene is left open where the match is weak. Clone size is stated in some rows and not others, as once, few, many or a class when expanded.

v_gene: TRBV29-1
j_gene: TRBJ2-1
d_gene: TRBD2
abundance: -
CDR3nt: TGCAGCGTTCTAGCGGGGTTTTACAATGAGCAGTTCTTC
CDR3aa: CSVLAGFYNEQFF

v_gene: TRBV7-3
j_gene: TRBJ2-3
d_gene: TRBD2
abundance: -
CDR3nt: TGTGCCAGCAGCCCATTGGGGGCAGGGACTAGAACAGATACGCAGTATTTT
CDR3aa: CASSPLGAGTRTDTQYF

v_gene: TRBV28
j_gene: TRBJ1-4
d_gene: -
abundance: few
CDR3nt: TGTGCCAGCAGTGGACAGCCGAGGGGTGAAAAACTGTTTTTT
CDR3aa: CASSGQPRGEKLFF

v_gene: TRBV6-4
j_gene: TRBJ1-2
d_gene: TRBD1
abundance: few
CDR3nt: TGTGCCAGCAGACGACAGGGTCAACGAGGCGGCTACACCTTC
CDR3aa: CASRRQGQRGGYTF

v_gene: TRBV7-2
j_gene: TRBJ2-7
d_gene: TRBD1
abundance: -
CDR3nt: TGTGCCAGCAGCTTACACGGGACAGGCCCGCTTCCCTACGAGCAGTACTTC
CDR3aa: CASSLHGTGPLPYEQYF

v_gene: TRBV7-9
j_gene: TRBJ2-7
d_gene: -
abundance: -
CDR3nt: TGTGCCAGCAGTGGAGGGGCGGGATCCTTCTACGAGCAGTACTTC
CDR3aa: CASSGGAGSFYEQYF

v_gene: TRBV28
j_gene: TRBJ1-2
d_gene: -
abundance: -
CDR3nt: TGTGCCAGCACCCTTAGTGGGGGGACCTATGGCTACACCTTC
CDR3aa: CASTLSGGTYGYTF

v_gene: TRBV28
j_gene: TRBJ2-7
d_gene: -
abundance: -
CDR3nt: TGTGCCAGCAGTGAGGCCCCTTACGAGCAGTACTTC
CDR3aa: CASSEAPYEQYF

v_gene: TRBV5-1
j_gene: TRBJ2-2
d_gene: TRBD1
abundance: -
CDR3nt: TGCGCCAGCAGCCAGACAGGGATTAACACCGGGGAGCTGTTTTTT
CDR3aa: CASSQTGINTGELFF

v_gene: TRBV30
j_gene: TRBJ1-6
d_gene: -
abundance: -
CDR3nt: TGTGCCTGGACCAGGGATTTCCATAATTCACCCCTCCACTTT
CDR3aa: CAWTRDFHNSPLHF

v_gene: TRBV29-1
j_gene: TRBJ2-5
d_gene: TRBD1
abundance: -
CDR3nt: TGCAGCGCGGACAGGTATGCGGAGACCCAGTACTTC
CDR3aa: CSADRYAETQYF

v_gene: TRBV6-1
j_gene: TRBJ1-1
d_gene: -
abundance: -
CDR3nt: TGTGCCAGCAGGGAGGACGGGAACACTGAAGCTTTCTTT
CDR3aa: CASREDGNTEAFF

v_gene: TRBV30
j_gene: TRBJ1-5
d_gene: -
abundance: few
CDR3nt: TGTGCCTGGAGTGTGTCTCCCAGGACCCAGCATTTT
CDR3aa: CAWSVSPRTQHF

v_gene: TRBV30
j_gene: TRBJ1-3
d_gene: -
abundance: few
CDR3nt: TGTGCCTGGAGACGCGGGGCGGCTGGAAACACCATATATTTT
CDR3aa: CAWRRGAAGNTIYF

v_gene: TRBV2
j_gene: TRBJ1-3
d_gene: -
abundance: -
CDR3nt: TGTGCCAGCAGACCGGACAGTTCGTATCGAAACACCATATATTTT
CDR3aa: CASRPDSSYRNTIYF